Listed here are 7 T cell receptor beta chains from one sample, sequenced in a study of cytomegalovirus exposure and HLA in healthy donors. The PCR made use of 60 Vbeta and 13 Jbeta primers. Using immunoSEQ multiplex PCR, the repertoire was profiled, and TCRdb retains in-frame clones only, with some absent. The sample contains a few hundred thousand clones, nearly 95% of which appear only once. The source material was PBMCs. Source of these receptors: a girl under 10 years old in good health and CMV-seronegative.

A few counts support this clone. The V call is TRBV28, the J call TRBJ2-2; 10 nucleotides align to TRBD1. Germline CDR1 MDHEN, CDR2 SYDVKM. The J segment lost 11 bases and the V segment lost 4 bases, leaving 7 bases of the junction unmatched. This CDR3 is built from 14 residues. DNA for the CDR3: TGTGCCAGCAGTTCCGGGACAGGGGTCCCCGAGCTGTTTTTT. Amino acid sequence: CASSSGTGVPELFF. The whole variable domain, remainder taken from reference TRBV28 and TRBJ2-2, is DVKVTQSSRYLVKRTGEKVFLECVQDMDHENMFWYRQDPGLGLRLIYFSYDVKMKEKGDIPEGYSVSREKKERFSLILESASTNQTSMYLCASSSGTGVPELFFGEGSRLTVL.

This clone has a handful of counts. The CDR3 region is CASSLGGEPQHF. CDR3 DNA sequence: TGTGCCAGCAGCTTGGGCGGGGAGCCCCAGCATTTT. This rearrangement joins TRBV7-9 to TRBJ1-5; D is unresolved. The CDR3 is 12 residues long. Germline V gene sequence: CDR1 SEHNR, CDR2 FQNEAQ (reference sequence). V was pared by 3 bases and J by 8 bases, with 8 bases between.

The rearrangement joins TRBV30 to TRBJ1-2; weak D call: TRBD1 (6 bases). Trimming removed 0 bases at V and 7 bases at J, with 12 bases between. This CDR3 comprises 13 residues. The germline V gene encodes CDR1 GTSNPN and CDR2 SVGIG (reference sequence). CDR3 protein: CAWSVIRGTGYTF. In DNA, the CDR3 is TGTGCCTGGAGTGTAATCAGGGGCACTGGCTACACCTTC.

This clone occurred a few times. The chain links TRBV15 to TRBJ1-6; no firm D call. Germline-derived CDR1 and CDR2 are LNHNV and YYDKDF (reference sequence). The CDR3 is made up of 14 amino acids. The V end lost 3 bases, the J end lost 10 bases, and 13 bases lay between the germline ends. The CDR3 DNA follows: TGTGCCACCAGCAGGACTCCGGAGGACTCACCCCTCCACTTT. Its translation is CATSRTPEDSPLHF.

This chain links TRBV25-1 with TRBJ1-1; TRBD1 aligns across 9 bases. The length of the CDR3 is 15 residues. Trimming removed 3 bases from V and 5 bases from J; junction bases left unmatched: 7. CDR1 is MGHDK, CDR2 SYGVNS, per germline. The CDR3 sequence: CASSDLGTGLTEAFF. The CDR3 DNA follows: TGTGCCAGCAGTGATTTAGGGACAGGGCTAACTGAAGCTTTCTTT.

The chain is built from TRBV29-1 and TRBJ2-1, with D possibly matching TRBD2 (5 bases). The germline CDR1 and CDR2 sequences are SQVTM and ANQGSEA. This CDR3 has 17 amino acids. Trimming stripped 7 bases from V and 1 base from J, with 23 bases between. The CDR3: CSAQGGGRPASYNEQFF. The CDR3 nucleotides read TGCAGCGCCCAAGGCGGAGGACGCCCCGCGTCCTACAATGAGCAGTTCTTC.

This chain uses TRBV13 with TRBJ2-1, with 8 nucleotides matching TRBD1. V trimming: 7 bases; J trimming: 4 bases; junction bases outside the gene matches: 9. The germline V gene encodes CDR1 PRHDT and CDR2 FYEKMQ (reference sequence). The CDR3 consists of 15 residues. CDR3 sequence: CASTQPGQEYNEQFF. CDR3 coding DNA: TGTGCCAGCACCCAACCGGGACAGGAGTACAATGAGCAGTTCTTC.